Detailed here is one T cell receptor beta chain. The data stem from a study of blood T cell repertoires in COVID-19. In the original processing: Scientists estimated how many nucleated cells there were by amplifying reference gene primers. Clones were sequenced by immunoSEQ multiplex PCR, and TCRdb holds only the in-frame ones, with some missing. The DNA was the basis for D and trimming; V, J and clone size are from that table. This table holds approximately 280,000 clones, 85% found once. The CDR3 has 13 amino acids. The V and J ends lost 5 bases and 1 base, in that order; junction bases with no gene match: 3. CDR1 GTSNPN and CDR2 SVGIG come from the germline V gene (reference sequence). The cohort comprised adults aged about 18 to 90 years residing in approximately 25 US areas.

This sequence originates from a woman between 50 and 59 years old who had recovered from COVID-19. This sequence joins TRBV30 and TRBJ1-1, with 8 bases matching TRBD1. Sequencing used PBMCs or T cells enriched from blood (not recorded which). Written as DNA, the CDR3 is TGTGCCTGGGCGGGACAGGAGAACACTGAAGCTTTCTTT. Translated: CAWAGQENTEAFF.